One and the same sample provided the 4 T cell receptor beta chains below, sequenced in a study of graft-versus-host responses after intestinal transplantation. Intraepithelial and lamina propria lymphocytes were released after the graft tissue was processed. The protocol was immunoSEQ multiplex PCR, while the TCRdb copy is restricted to in-frame clones and leaves out a portion. The repertoire has just under 65,000 clones, about nine tenths of them found once; the top ten carry more than 1.5%. The source material was ileum tissue, sampled 357 days after transplant. Receptors were obtained from a human patient who received an intestinal transplant, so some T cells may come from the graft donor.

About this clone itself: The germline gene is not matched at one end of the junction; a read error may be the cause. V and J are TRBV30 and TRBJ1-1, with D perhaps matching TRBD1 (5 bases). Germline lookup yields CDR1 GTSNPN and CDR2 SVGIG (reference sequence). This CDR3 comprises 14 residues. Written as DNA, the CDR3 is TGTGCCGGGAGTTTTGGGGGGGGATCGACTGAAGCTTTCTTT. Protein: CAGSFGGGSTEAFF.

The V gene is TRBV5-1, the J gene TRBJ1-5; TRBD1 agrees at 12 bases. Germline assignment: CDR1 SGHRS and CDR2 YFSETQ. CDR3 length: 14 residues. Losses at the gene ends were 9 bases for V and 7 bases for J; bases not matched to a gene: 8. The CDR3 sequence is CAIPGQGAGQPQHF. The DNA for the CDR3 is TGCGCCATACCGGGACAGGGGGCTGGACAGCCCCAGCATTTT.

The rearrangement joins TRBV4-1 to TRBJ2-3; D gene uncertain. The CDR3 has 13 amino acids. Trimming stripped 4 bases from V and 0 bases from J, with 5 bases between. Germline loops: CDR1 MGHRA, CDR2 YSYEKL. CDR3 nucleotide sequence: TGCGCCAGCAGCCTAACGAGCACAGATACGCAGTATTTT. It is translated as CASSLTSTDTQYF.

The rearrangement joins TRBV15 to TRBJ2-1, with 11 bases aligning to TRBD2. Germline loops: CDR1 LNHNV, CDR2 YYDKDF (reference sequence). The CDR3 length is 17 residues. The J segment lost 1 base and the V segment lost 5 bases, leaving 7 bases of the junction unmatched. DNA for the CDR3: TGTGCCACCAGCGGGGGGACTAGCGGACTTTCCTACAATGAGCAGTTCTTC. The encoded protein is CATSGGTSGLSYNEQFF.